This T cell receptor beta chain was observed in a study of blood T cells in healthy people across ages. The ends were cut back, 3 bases at V and 8 bases at J, with 17 bases in the middle. The CDR3 has 15 residues. The germline gives CDR1 MDHEN, CDR2 SYDVKM. The authors ran a second PCR of about 6 to 12 cycles using a sample-barcoded 5' primer and a J-beta primer mix. Each CDR3 protein gets one entry after TCRdb re-called the 5' RACE reads with MiXCR. The table includes almost 300,000 distinct CDR3 sequences, about 25% detected once. Source material: blood. The chain recombines TRBV28 with TRBJ2-1; weak D call: TRBD1 (5 bases). This TCR derives from a woman in her sixties or seventies in good health. The CDR3 nucleotides are TGTGCCAGCAGTTTGTGGGGTGGGGCCGTGGATGAGCAGTTCTTC. Protein: CASSLWGGAVDEQFF.